Included here is one TCR beta chain sequence, with context. What it binds is unknown. The sample originates from a study of post-analysis software for immune sequencing data. The wider study: Included among the disease courses, which were recorded for the cohort, were relapsing-remitting, secondary progressive and progressive-relapsing multiple sclerosis. General study results and limits: Samples from a shared batch, those prepared together, strongly co-clustered by F measure. Patients showed TRBV5-6, TRBV5-1 and TRBV20-1 among 4 or 5 TRBV segments more frequent than in controls. For normalized Chao1 diversity, multiple sclerosis patients scored significantly lower than controls did.

The CDR3 runs to 13 residues. The V gene's germline CDR1 is SEHNR and CDR2 FQNEAQ (reference sequence). V was cut by 2 bases and J by 6 bases, with 7 bases left in between. TCR beta cDNA libraries included unique molecular identifiers. T cells numbering roughly 0.85 to 11 million gave rise to roughly 0.5 million cDNA molecules. MiXCR, applied by TCRdb to the PCR reads, yields one record per CDR3 protein. The data hold 740,000 or so distinct CDR3 sequences, with roughly 50% observed a single time. The sample was blood. This TCR came from a girl aged 5-17 years with multiple sclerosis. This chain uses TRBV7-9 with TRBJ2-2; D is uncertain. CDR3 region: CASSLRNPGELFF. CDR3 DNA sequence: TGTGCCAGCAGCTTAAGGAATCCCGGGGAGCTGTTTTTT.